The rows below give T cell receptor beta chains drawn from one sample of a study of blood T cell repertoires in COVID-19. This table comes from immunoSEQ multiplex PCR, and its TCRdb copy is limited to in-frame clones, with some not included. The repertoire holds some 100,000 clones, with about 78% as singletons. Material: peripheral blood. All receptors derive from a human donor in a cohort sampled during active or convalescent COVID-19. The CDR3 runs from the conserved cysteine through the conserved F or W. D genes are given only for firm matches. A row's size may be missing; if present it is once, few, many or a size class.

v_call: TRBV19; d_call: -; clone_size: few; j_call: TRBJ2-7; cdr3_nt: TGTGCCAGTAGAAATCTATTGGACAGCTCCTACGAGCAGTACTTC; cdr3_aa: CASRNLLDSSYEQYF
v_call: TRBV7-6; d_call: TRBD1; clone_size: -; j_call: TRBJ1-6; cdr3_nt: TGTGCCAGCAGCCCGTGGACAGGGACAACTTCACCCCTCCACTTT; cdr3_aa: CASSPWTGTTSPLHF
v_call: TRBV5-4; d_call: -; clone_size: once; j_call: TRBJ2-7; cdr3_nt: TGTGCCAGCAGCTTGGGCGACTCGGGGTACTACGAGCAGTACTTC; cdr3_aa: CASSLGDSGYYEQYF
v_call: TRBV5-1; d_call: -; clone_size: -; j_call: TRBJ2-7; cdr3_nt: TGCGCCAGCAGCTTGGAGGGGCCTCCCTACGAGCAGTACTTC; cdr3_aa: CASSLEGPPYEQYF
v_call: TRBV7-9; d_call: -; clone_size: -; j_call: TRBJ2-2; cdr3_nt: TGTGCCAGCACCCTGACAACGAACACCGGGGAGCTGTTTTTT; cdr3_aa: CASTLTTNTGELFF
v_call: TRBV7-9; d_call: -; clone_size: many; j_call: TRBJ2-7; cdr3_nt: TGTGCCAGCAGCTTAGATCTGGCCCTTACCTCCTACGAGCAGTACTTC; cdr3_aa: CASSLDLALTSYEQYF
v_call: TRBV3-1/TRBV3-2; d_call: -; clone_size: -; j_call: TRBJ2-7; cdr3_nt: TGTGCCAGCAGCCCCCTGATTGGGGGAGGCGAGCAGTACTTC; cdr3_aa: CASSPLIGGGEQYF
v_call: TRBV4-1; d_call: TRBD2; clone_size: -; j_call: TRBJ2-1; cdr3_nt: TGCGCCAGCAGCCACCTAGCGGGAGCCATTTACAATGAGCAGTTCTTC; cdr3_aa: CASSHLAGAIYNEQFF
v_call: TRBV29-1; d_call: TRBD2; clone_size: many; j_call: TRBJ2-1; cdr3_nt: TGCAGCGTGGAAGCGAGAAAGCGGGGGGTAGATGAGCAGTTCTTC; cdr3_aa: CSVEARKRGVDEQFF
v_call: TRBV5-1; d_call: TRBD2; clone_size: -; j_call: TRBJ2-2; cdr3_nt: TGCGCCAGCAGCTGGACTAGCGGTAACACCGGGGAGCTGTTTTTT; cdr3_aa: CASSWTSGNTGELFF
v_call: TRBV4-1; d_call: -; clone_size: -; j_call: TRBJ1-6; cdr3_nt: TGCGCCAGCAGGGGGAGTCCCGCACGACAAAATTCACCCCTCCACTTT; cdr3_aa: CASRGSPARQNSPLHF
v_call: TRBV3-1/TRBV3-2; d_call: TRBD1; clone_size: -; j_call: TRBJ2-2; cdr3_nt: TGTGCCAGCAGCCAAGGGAACAGGGGGTCCGGGGAGCTGTTTTTT; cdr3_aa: CASSQGNRGSGELFF
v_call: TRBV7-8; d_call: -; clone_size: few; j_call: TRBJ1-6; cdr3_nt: TGTGCCAGCAGCTTGCCCCCCCCGGCACCCCTCCACTTT; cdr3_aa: CASSLPPPAPLHF
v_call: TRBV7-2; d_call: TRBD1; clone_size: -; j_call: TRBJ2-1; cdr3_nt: TGTGCCAGCAGCCGGACCGGGACAGGGAGCTACAATGAGCAGTTCTTC; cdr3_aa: CASSRTGTGSYNEQFF
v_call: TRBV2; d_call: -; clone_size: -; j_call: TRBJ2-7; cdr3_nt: TGTGCCAGCAGTGCTTTCCGGGGAGTGGGCGAGCAGTACTTC; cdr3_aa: CASSAFRGVGEQYF
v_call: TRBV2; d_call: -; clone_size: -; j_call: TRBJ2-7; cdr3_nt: TGTGCCAGCAGCGGGGGTTCCTACGAGCAGTACTTC; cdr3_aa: CASSGGSYEQYF
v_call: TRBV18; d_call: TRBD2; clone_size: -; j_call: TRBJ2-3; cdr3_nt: TGTGCCAGCTCACCAGGGCGGGGGGACGGAGATACGCAGTATTTT; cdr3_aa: CASSPGRGDGDTQYF
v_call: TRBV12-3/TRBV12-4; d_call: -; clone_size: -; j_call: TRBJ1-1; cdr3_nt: TGTGCCAGCAGTTTGATCACAGGGACGGCTTTCTTT; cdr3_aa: CASSLITGTAFF
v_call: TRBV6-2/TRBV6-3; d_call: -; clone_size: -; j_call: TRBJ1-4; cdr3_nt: TGTGCCAGCAGTTCCGGCCAGGATAATGAAAAACTGTTTTTT; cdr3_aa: CASSSGQDNEKLFF
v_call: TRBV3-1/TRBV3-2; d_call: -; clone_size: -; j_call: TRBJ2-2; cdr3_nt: TGTGCCAGCAGCCAACATATTAACGGCGGGGAGCTGTTTTTT; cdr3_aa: CASSQHINGGELFF
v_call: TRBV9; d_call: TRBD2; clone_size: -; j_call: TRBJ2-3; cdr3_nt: TGTGCCAGCAGCGTAAGTTATAGCGGGAGACCAGATACGCAGTATTTT; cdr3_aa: CASSVSYSGRPDTQYF
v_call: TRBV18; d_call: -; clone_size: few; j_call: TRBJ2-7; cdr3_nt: TGTGCCAGCTCACCCGGACCTGGGGGGTGGTCCTACGAGCAGTACTTC; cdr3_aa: CASSPGPGGWSYEQYF
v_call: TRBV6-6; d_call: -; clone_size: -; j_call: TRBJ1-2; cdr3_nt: TGTGCCAGCAGTTACTCGATAGGACAGAACTATGGCTACACCTTC; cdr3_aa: CASSYSIGQNYGYTF
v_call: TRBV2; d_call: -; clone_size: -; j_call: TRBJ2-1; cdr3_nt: TGTGCCAGCAGTGAAGACAATATTTACAATGAGCAGTTCTTC; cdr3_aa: CASSEDNIYNEQFF
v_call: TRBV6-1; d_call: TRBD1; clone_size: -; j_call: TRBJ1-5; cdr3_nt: TGTGCCAGCAGTGAACGGGGACAGGGACGACAGCCCCAGCATTTT; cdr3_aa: CASSERGQGRQPQHF
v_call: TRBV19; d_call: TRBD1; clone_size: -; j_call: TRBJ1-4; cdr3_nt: TGTGCCAGTCTGCGGGGGACAGGGGCGGAACGGGGCGAAAAACTGTTTTTT; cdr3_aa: CASLRGTGAERGEKLFF
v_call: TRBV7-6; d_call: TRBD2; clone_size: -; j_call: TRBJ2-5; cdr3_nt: TGTGCCAGCAGCCGACGGGGAAGCGGGAGGGCATTAGAGACCCAGTACTTC; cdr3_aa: CASSRRGSGRALETQYF
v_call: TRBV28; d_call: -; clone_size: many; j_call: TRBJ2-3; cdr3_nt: TGTGCCAGCAGTTACCTCGACTCCAATGACACAGATACGCAGTATTTT; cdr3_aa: CASSYLDSNDTDTQYF
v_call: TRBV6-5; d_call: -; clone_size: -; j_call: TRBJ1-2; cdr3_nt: TGTGCCAGCAGCCCCCTTTTTTCCTCTTATGGCTACACCTTC; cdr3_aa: CASSPLFSSYGYTF
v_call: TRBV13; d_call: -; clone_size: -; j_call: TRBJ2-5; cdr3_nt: TGTGCCAGCAGTAAAACCGGGGTCAGGCGGAAAGAGACCCAGTACTTC; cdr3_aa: CASSKTGVRRKETQYF
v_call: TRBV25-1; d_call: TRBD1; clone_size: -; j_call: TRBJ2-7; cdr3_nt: TGTGCCAGCAGTCCGGGACAGGGTACCCACGAGCAGTACTTC; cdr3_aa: CASSPGQGTHEQYF